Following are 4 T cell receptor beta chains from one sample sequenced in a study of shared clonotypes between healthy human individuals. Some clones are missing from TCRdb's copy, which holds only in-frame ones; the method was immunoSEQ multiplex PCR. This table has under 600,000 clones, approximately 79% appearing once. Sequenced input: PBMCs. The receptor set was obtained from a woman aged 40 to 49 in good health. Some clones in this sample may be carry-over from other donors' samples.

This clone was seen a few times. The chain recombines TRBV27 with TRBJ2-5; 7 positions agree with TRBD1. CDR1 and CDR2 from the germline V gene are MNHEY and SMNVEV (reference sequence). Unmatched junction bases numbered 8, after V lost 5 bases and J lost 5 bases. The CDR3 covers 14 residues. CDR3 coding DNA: TGTGCCAGCAGTCGAACGACAGGGTTGGAGACCCAGTACTTC. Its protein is CASSRTTGLETQYF.

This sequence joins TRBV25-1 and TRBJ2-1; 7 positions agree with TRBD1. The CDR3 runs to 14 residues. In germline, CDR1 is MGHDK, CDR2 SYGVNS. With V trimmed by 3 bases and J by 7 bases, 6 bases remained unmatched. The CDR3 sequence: CASSDKGATNEQFF. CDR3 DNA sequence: TGTGCCAGCAGTGATAAGGGGGCAACAAATGAGCAGTTCTTC.

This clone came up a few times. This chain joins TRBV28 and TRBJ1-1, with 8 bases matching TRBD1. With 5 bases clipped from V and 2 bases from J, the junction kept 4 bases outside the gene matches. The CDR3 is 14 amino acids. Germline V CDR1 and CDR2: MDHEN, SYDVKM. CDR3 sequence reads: CASSRTGLNTEAFF. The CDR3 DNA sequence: TGTGCCAGCAGTAGGACAGGGCTTAACACTGAAGCTTTCTTT.

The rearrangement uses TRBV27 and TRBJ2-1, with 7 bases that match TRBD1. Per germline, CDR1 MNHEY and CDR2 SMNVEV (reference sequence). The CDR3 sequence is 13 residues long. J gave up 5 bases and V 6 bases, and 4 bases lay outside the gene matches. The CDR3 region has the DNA TGTGCCAGCAGAGCCGGGACAGACAATGAGCAGTTCTTC. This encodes CASRAGTDNEQFF.